What follows is one TCR beta chain and its context. The antigen is not known. Primers for the PCR totalled 60 Vbeta and 13 Jbeta. This table comes from immunoSEQ multiplex PCR, and its TCRdb copy is limited to in-frame clones, with some not included. The table has about 160,000 clones, around 83% seen once. The data originate from a study of cytomegalovirus exposure and HLA in healthy donors. Findings and limits, study-wide: Donor immune exposure was known only as CMV serostatus. Highest at DRB1 and lowest at HLA-C, TCR association rates differed among HLA loci in a later analysis.

It was healthy bone marrow donors who served as donors. The V gene's germline CDR1 is SGDLS and CDR2 YYNGEE. V lost 5 bases to trimming and J lost 0 bases, with 12 bases between them. The CDR3 has 15 amino acids. This sequence originates from a man in his fifties or sixties in good health and CMV-seropositive. The chain has TRBV9 and TRBJ1-3; a weak D match, TRBD1 (5 bases). The source material was PBMCs. This CDR3 reads CASSPGGISGNTIYF. CDR3 in DNA: TGTGCCAGCAGTCCCGGGGGGATCTCTGGAAACACCATATATTTT.